The clone carrying this TCR beta chain was seen a few times. Generated by immunoSEQ multiplex PCR, the TCRdb table keeps only in-frame clones and is missing some. The data show 70,000 or so clones, with 70% to 80% seen just once and roughly 16% held by the top ten. These data are taken from a study of blood T cell repertoires in COVID-19. V was pared by 1 base and J by 8 bases, with 12 bases between. The CDR3 is 14 amino acids. Per the germline V gene, CDR1 is LGHNA and CDR2 is YNFKEQ. Sequencing was done on a sample of peripheral blood. The sequence was collected from a human donor in a cohort sampled during active COVID-19. V is TRBV4-2 and J is TRBJ1-5, with D possibly being TRBD1 (5 bases). The CDR3 sequence is CASSQAGGEEPQHF. DNA for the CDR3: TGTGCCAGCAGCCAAGCGGGAGGGGAAGAGCCCCAGCATTTT.